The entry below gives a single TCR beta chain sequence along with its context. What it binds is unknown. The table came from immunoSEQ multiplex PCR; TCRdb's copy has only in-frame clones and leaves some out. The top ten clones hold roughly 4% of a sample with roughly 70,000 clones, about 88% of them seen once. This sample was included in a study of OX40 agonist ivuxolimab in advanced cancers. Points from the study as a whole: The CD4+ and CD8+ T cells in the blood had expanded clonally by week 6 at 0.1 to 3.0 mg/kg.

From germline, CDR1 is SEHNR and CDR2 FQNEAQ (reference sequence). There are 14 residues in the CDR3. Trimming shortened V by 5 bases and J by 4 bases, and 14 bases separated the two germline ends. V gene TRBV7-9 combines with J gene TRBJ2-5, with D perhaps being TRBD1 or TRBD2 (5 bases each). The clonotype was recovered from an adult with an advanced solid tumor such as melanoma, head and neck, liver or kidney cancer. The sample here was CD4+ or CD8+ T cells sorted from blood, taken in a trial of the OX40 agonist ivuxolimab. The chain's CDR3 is CASSGMGPGETQYF. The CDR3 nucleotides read TGTGCCAGCAGCGGAATGGGACCGGGAGAGACCCAGTACTTC.